The rows below give T cell receptor beta chains drawn from one sample of a study of blood T cell repertoires in COVID-19. TCRdb keeps only in-frame clones here, not all; method: immunoSEQ multiplex PCR. The sample contains 150,000 to 190,000 clones, about 85% of which appear only once. Source material: peripheral blood. Every receptor here comes from an older woman with COVID-19, enrolled during active disease. CDR3s include the opening cysteine and the closing phenylalanine or tryptophan. Fields, in order: J gene, V gene, D gene, clone size, CDR3 DNA, CDR3 protein. A D gene is named only where the DNA matches it firmly. Clone size appears in some rows only: once, few, many, or a class for an expanded clone.

TRBJ1-1	TRBV11-1	.	.	TGTGCCAGCAGCCGGGAACTTGAAGCTTTCTTT	CASSRELEAFF
TRBJ1-1	TRBV6-5	TRBD1	.	TGTGCCAGCAGACCGGGACAGGGGCGGGAAGCTTTCTTT	CASRPGQGREAFF
TRBJ1-5	TRBV6-5	.	.	TGTGCCAGCAGTTACTCCTCTTATCAGCCCCAGCATTTT	CASSYSSYQPQHF
TRBJ1-2	TRBV9	.	few	TGTGCCAGCAGCCCCCGGAGTTCTGACTATGGCTACACCTTC	CASSPRSSDYGYTF
TRBJ1-4	TRBV9	TRBD1	.	TGTGCCAGCAGCTTACGACAGGGAAAGACGGGGGAAAAACTGTTTTTT	CASSLRQGKTGEKLFF
TRBJ1-1	TRBV11-3	TRBD1	.	TGTGCCAGCAGTTTGACAGGGGGCTCAACTGAAGCTTTCTTT	CASSLTGGSTEAFF
TRBJ1-1	TRBV4-1	.	.	TGCGCCAGCAGCCAAGAAAATGGGGCGCCGATTCCGAACACTGAAGCTTTCTTT	CASSQENGAPIPNTEAFF
TRBJ1-3	TRBV19	TRBD1	.	TGTGCCAGTAGTCTCCAAGCCGGGACAGGGGGGAACACCATATATTTT	CASSLQAGTGGNTIYF
TRBJ1-2	TRBV28	TRBD1	.	TGTGCCAGCAGTGCCTCCGGGACAGGGAACTATGGCTACACCTTC	CASSASGTGNYGYTF
TRBJ1-3	TRBV24-1	TRBD1	.	TGTGCCACCAGTGCCCTCGGGACAGGGACTCCCCCTACCGGAAACACCATATATTTT	CATSALGTGTPPTGNTIYF
TRBJ2-1	TRBV6-2/TRBV6-3	TRBD1	.	TGTGCCAGCAGCTTAGACAGGGCTTCGTCCAATGAGCAGTTCTTC	CASSLDRASSNEQFF
TRBJ1-4	TRBV5-1	.	.	TGCGCCAGCAGCCCTTCAGGGGAAACTAATGAAAAACTGTTTTTT	CASSPSGETNEKLFF
TRBJ1-2	TRBV7-9	TRBD1	.	TGTGCCAGCAGCCTTAGTCCCGGGACAGGGAACTATGGCTACACCTTC	CASSLSPGTGNYGYTF
TRBJ2-2	TRBV3-1/TRBV3-2	TRBD2	once	TGTGCCAGCAGCCCGGGGGGGGCCGCGGCCGGGGAGCTGTTTTTT	CASSPGGAAAGELFF
TRBJ1-4	TRBV30	TRBD1	.	TGTGCCTGGGAGGACAGGAGTAATGAAAAACTGTTTTTT	CAWEDRSNEKLFF
TRBJ1-2	TRBV6-5	.	once	TGTGCCAGCAGTTATTGGGGGGATGGCTACACCTTC	CASSYWGDGYTF
TRBJ2-3	TRBV5-4	TRBD1	.	TGTGCCAGCAGTACCCTGACAGGGGGGGGCACAGATACGCAGTATTTT	CASSTLTGGGTDTQYF